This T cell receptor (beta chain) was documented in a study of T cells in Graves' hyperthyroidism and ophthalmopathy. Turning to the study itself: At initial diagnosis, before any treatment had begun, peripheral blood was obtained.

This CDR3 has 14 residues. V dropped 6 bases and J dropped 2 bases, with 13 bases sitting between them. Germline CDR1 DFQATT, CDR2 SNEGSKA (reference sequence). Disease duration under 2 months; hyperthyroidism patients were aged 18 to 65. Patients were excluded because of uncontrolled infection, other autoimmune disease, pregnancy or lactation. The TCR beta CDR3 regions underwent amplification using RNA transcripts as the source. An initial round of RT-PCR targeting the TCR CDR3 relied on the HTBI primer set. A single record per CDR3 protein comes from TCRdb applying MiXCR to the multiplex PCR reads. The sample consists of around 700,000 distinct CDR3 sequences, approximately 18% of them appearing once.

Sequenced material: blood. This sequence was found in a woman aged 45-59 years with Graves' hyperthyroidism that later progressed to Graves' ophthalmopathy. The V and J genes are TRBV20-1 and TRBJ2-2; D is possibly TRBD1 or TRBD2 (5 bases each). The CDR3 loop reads CSAPSGGNTGELFF. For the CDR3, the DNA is TGCAGTGCCCCCAGTGGGGGTAACACCGGGGAGCTGTTTTTT.